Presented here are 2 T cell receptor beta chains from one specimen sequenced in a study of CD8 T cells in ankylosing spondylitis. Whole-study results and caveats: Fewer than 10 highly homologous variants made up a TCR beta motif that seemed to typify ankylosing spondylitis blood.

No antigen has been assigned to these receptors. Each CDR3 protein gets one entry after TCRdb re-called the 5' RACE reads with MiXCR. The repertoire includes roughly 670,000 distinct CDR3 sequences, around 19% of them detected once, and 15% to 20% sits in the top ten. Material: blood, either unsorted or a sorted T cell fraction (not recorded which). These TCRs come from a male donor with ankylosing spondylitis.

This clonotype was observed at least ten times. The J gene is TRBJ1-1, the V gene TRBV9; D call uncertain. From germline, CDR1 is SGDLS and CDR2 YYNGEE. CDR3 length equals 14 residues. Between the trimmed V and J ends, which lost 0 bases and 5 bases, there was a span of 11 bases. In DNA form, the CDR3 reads TGTGCCAGCAGCGTAGCCAGGAGTGGGACTGAAGCTTTCTTT. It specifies CASSVARSGTEAFF.

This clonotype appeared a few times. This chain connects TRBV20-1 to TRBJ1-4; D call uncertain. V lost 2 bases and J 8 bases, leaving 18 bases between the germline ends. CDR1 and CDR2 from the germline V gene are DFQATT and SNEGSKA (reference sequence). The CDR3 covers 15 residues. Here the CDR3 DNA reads TGCAGTGCTAGACAGCCGGGCCGAATCGGGGAAAAACTGTTTTTT. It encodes CSARQPGRIGEKLFF.